This TCR beta chain appears in the sequencing data of a study of cytomegalovirus exposure and HLA in healthy donors. Study-level points and caveats: According to a subsequent analysis, TCR clusters from the first cohort were inclined to appear together in the 130 or so validation repertoires. The listing of roughly 160 TCR beta chains classed them as cytomegalovirus-associated. The authors confirmed in vitro that a few CMV-associated chains were specific for CMV antigens.

Profiled with immunoSEQ multiplex PCR; TCRdb holds only in-frame clones, not every one. The sample records about 400,000 clones, 70% to 90% being singletons. Comments on this clone: Antigen specificity is unknown.

What was sequenced was PBMCs. The TCR originated in a woman aged 18-29 years in good health and CMV-seronegative.

CDR3 sequence reads: CASSLTSSGSQRTDTQYF. The DNA of the CDR3 is TGTGCCAGCAGCTTAACGTCTAGCGGGAGCCAACGCACAGATACGCAGTATTTT. The genes are TRBV7-3 and TRBJ2-3; 10 bases are shared with TRBD2. CDR3 length: 18 residues. The V gene end was trimmed by 0 bases and the J gene end by 1 base; junction bases not matched to a gene: 7. The germline V gene encodes CDR1 SGHTA and CDR2 FQGTGA.